Listed below are T cell receptor beta chains from one sample, sequenced in a study of blood T cells in healthy people across ages. TCRdb used MiXCR to reprocess the 5' RACE reads, holding one entry per CDR3 protein. Of 1.5 million to 2 million distinct CDR3 sequences in the sample, about 35% are singletons; the top ten hold about 11%. The sequencing sample was made of blood. The receptor source for this set is a woman aged 25 to 39 in good health. The CDR3 runs from the conserved cysteine through the conserved F or W. Each record gives: CDR3 length, J gene, clone size, V gene, D gene, CDR3 protein, CDR3 DNA. The D gene is left open where the match is weak. Clone size is stated in some rows and not others, as once, few, many or a class when expanded.

18 TRBJ2-7 few TRBV7-6 NA CASSLAGGPRRASYEQYF TGTGCCAGCAGCTTAGCTGGAGGCCCCCGAAGGGCCTCCTACGAGCAGTACTTC
10 TRBJ1-2 NA TRBV6-1 NA CASSFRGYTF TGTGCCAGCAGCTTTCGAGGCTACACCTTC
16 TRBJ2-1 NA TRBV5-1 NA CASSLGDAGTYNEQFF TGCGCCAGCAGCTTGGGGGACGCCGGGACCTACAACGAGCAGTTCTTC
13 TRBJ2-7 NA TRBV2 TRBD1 CASSKGTAYEQYF TGTGCCAGCAGTAAAGGGACAGCCTACGAGCAGTACTTC
15 TRBJ1-6 few TRBV5-5 TRBD1 CASSTGTGWTSPLHF TGTGCCAGCAGCACGGGGACAGGGTGGACTTCACCCCTCCACTTT
15 TRBJ2-1 few TRBV18 NA CAGSPGSGYYNEQFF TGTGCCGGCTCACCGGGTAGCGGATACTACAATGAGCAGTTCTTC
13 TRBJ2-7 NA TRBV7-7 NA CASSPDSGSEQYF TGTGCCAGCAGCCCCGACAGTGGCTCCGAGCAGTACTTC
14 TRBJ2-5 many TRBV10-3 NA CAISLDGFGETQYF TGTGCCATCAGCCTAGACGGATTCGGCGAGACCCAGTACTTC
16 TRBJ2-7 NA TRBV12-3/TRBV12-4 TRBD2 CASSRSPRREIDEQYF TGTGCCAGCAGTCGATCACCTCGGCGGGAGATCGACGAGCAGTACTTC
14 TRBJ1-1 few TRBV6-4 NA CASRRRGDSTEAFF TGTGCCAGCAGGCGACGGGGGGATAGCACTGAAGCTTTCTTT
16 TRBJ2-3 few TRBV27 TRBD1 CASSFLGQGYTDTQYF TGTGCCAGCAGTTTCCTGGGACAGGGCTACACAGATACGCAGTATTTT
12 TRBJ1-1 NA TRBV6-1 NA CASSAGAAEAFF TGTGCCAGCAGTGCTGGGGCCGCTGAAGCTTTCTTT
15 TRBJ2-1 NA TRBV27 NA CASSYWSRRGDEQFF TGTGCCAGCAGTTATTGGTCCCGCCGTGGGGATGAGCAGTTCTTC
15 TRBJ2-5 once TRBV27 NA CASGQNGHGGETQYF TGTGCCAGCGGACAAAACGGACATGGGGGCGAGACCCAGTACTTC
17 TRBJ1-2 many TRBV20-1 NA CSARDASTGTVYYGYTF TGCAGTGCTAGAGACGCATCCACCGGGACGGTCTACTATGGCTACACCTTC
18 TRBJ2-1 few TRBV12-3/TRBV12-4 NA CASSFGGRVAGDYNEQFF TGTGCCAGCAGTTTTGGGGGGCGGGTAGCGGGTGACTACAATGAGCAGTTCTTC
14 TRBJ2-7 few TRBV5-6 NA CASSFLRRPYEQYF TGTGCCAGCAGCTTTTTACGCCGACCCTACGAGCAGTACTTC
17 TRBJ2-7 NA TRBV28 NA CASSSALGGQSFYEQYF TGTGCCAGCAGTTCGGCGTTAGGGGGACAATCCTTCTACGAGCAGTACTTC
17 TRBJ2-3 NA TRBV10-3 TRBD1 CAITHDLTGVGTDAQYF TGTGCCATCACTCATGACTTGACAGGGGTGGGCACAGATGCGCAGTATTTT
14 TRBJ1-1 once TRBV6-2/TRBV6-3 NA CASRTRSGHTEAFF TGTGCCAGCAGGACGCGCTCAGGGCACACTGAAGCTTTCTTT
16 TRBJ2-7 once TRBV19 NA CASSIGEAVSSYEQYF TGTGCCAGTAGTATTGGGGAAGCTGTCAGCTCCTACGAGCAGTACTTC
14 TRBJ1-1 NA TRBV5-1 TRBD1 CASSFSQGFTEAFF TGCGCCAGCAGCTTTTCACAGGGGTTCACTGAAGCTTTCTTT
12 TRBJ2-1 NA TRBV7-9 NA CAKGRYGAEQFF TGTGCCAAGGGGCGGTACGGAGCAGAGCAGTTCTTC